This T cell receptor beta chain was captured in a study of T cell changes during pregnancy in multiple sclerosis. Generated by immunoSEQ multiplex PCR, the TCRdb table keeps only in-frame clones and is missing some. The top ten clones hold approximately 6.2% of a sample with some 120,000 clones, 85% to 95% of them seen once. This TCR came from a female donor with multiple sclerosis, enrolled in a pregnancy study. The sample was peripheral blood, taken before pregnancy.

The CDR3 sequence: CASSPGLAGDNGELFF. In DNA form, the CDR3 reads TGTGCCAGCAGTCCAGGACTAGCGGGAGACAACGGGGAGCTGTTTTTT. The gene calls are TRBV6-4 and TRBJ2-2, with TRBD2 identical over 13 bases. In germline, CDR1 is MRHNA, CDR2 SNTAGT. This CDR3 is 16 amino acids long. V dropped 5 bases and J dropped 7; count of bases not matched to a gene: 7.